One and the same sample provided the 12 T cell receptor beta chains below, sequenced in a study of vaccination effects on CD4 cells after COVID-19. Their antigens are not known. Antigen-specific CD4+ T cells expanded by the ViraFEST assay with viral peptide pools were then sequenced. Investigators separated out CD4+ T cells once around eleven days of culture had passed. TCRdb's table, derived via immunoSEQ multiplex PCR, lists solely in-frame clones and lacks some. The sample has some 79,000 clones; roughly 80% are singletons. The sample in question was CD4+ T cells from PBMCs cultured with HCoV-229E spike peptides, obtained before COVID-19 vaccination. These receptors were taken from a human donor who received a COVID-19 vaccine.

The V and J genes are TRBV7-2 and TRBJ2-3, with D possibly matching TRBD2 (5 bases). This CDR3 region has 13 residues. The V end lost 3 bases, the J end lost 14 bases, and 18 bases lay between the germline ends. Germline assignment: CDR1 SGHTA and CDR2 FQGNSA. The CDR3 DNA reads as TGTGCCAGCAGCTTGGCGACTGGGGAGCGTAGGTATTTT. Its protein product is CASSLATGERRYF.

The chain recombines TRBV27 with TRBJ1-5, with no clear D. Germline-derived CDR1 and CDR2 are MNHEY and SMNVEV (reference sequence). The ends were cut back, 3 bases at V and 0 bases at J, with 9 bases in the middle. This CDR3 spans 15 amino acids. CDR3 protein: CASSFSTYSNQPQHF. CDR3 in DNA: TGTGCCAGCAGTTTCTCGACCTATAGCAATCAGCCCCAGCATTTT.

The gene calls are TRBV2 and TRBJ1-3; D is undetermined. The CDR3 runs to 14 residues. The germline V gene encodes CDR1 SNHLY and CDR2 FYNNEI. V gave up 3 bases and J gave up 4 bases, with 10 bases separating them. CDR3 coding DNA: TGTGCCAGCAGTGATGGGCTGGACGGAAACACCATATATTTT. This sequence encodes CASSDGLDGNTIYF.

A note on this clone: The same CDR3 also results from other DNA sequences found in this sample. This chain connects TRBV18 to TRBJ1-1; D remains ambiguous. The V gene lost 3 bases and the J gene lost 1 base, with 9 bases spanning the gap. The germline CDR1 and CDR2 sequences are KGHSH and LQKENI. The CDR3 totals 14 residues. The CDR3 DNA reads TGTGCCAGCTCACCCTCAGGTGCGAACACTGAAGCTTTCTTT. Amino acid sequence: CASSPSGANTEAFF.

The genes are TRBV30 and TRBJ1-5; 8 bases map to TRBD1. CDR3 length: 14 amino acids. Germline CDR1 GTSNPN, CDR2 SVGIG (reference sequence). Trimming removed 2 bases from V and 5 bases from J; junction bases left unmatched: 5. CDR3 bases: TGTGCCTGGAGTAGGACAGGGCCATATCAGCCCCAGCATTTT. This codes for CAWSRTGPYQPQHF.

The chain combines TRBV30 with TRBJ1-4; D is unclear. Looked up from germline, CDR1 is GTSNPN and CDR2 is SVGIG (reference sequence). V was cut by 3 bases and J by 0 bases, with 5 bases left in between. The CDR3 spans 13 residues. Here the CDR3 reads CAWSGSTNEKLFF. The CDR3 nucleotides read TGTGCCTGGAGCGGCTCAACTAATGAAAAACTGTTTTTT.

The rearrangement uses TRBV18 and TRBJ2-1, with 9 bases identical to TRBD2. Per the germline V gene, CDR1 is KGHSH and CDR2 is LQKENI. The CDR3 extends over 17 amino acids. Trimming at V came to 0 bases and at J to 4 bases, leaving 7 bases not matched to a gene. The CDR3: CASSPPFGRGGYNEQFF. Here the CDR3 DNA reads TGTGCCAGCTCACCACCCTTCGGGCGGGGGGGATACAATGAGCAGTTCTTC.

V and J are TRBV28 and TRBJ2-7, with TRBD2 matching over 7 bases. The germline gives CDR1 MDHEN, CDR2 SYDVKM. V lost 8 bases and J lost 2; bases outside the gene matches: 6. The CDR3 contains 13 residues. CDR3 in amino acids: CASHDGTTYEQYV. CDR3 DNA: TGTGCCAGCCATGATGGGACTACCTACGAGCAGTACGTC.

In nucleotides, the CDR3 is TGTGCCAGCAGCGAACAACAGGGGCTGGAGACCCAGTACTTC. It specifies CASSEQQGLETQYF. The V and J genes are TRBV2 and TRBJ2-5, with 7 bases that match TRBD1. V dropped 6 bases and J dropped 5; count of bases not matched to a gene: 9. Germline-derived CDR1 and CDR2 are SNHLY and FYNNEI. This CDR3 contains 14 residues.

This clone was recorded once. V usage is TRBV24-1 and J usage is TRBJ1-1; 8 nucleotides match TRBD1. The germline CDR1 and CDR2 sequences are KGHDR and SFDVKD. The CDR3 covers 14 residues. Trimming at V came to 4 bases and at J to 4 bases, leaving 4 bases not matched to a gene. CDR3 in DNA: TGTGCCACCAGTGAGCGGACAGGGTCCACTGAAGCTTTCTTT. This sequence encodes CATSERTGSTEAFF.

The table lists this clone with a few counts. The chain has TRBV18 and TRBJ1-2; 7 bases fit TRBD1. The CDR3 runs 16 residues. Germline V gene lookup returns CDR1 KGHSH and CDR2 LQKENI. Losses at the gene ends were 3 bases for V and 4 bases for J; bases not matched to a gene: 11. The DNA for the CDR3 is TGTGCCAGCTCACCTGATGTAGGGACAGCGGGCTATGGCTACACCTTC. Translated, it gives CASSPDVGTAGYGYTF.

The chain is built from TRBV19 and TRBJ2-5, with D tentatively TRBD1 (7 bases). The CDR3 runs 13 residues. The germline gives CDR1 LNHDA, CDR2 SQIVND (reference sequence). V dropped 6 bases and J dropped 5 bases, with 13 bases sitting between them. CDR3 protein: CASRGTAGETQYF. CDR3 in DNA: TGTGCCAGTAGAGGGACAGCGGGCGAGACCCAGTACTTC.